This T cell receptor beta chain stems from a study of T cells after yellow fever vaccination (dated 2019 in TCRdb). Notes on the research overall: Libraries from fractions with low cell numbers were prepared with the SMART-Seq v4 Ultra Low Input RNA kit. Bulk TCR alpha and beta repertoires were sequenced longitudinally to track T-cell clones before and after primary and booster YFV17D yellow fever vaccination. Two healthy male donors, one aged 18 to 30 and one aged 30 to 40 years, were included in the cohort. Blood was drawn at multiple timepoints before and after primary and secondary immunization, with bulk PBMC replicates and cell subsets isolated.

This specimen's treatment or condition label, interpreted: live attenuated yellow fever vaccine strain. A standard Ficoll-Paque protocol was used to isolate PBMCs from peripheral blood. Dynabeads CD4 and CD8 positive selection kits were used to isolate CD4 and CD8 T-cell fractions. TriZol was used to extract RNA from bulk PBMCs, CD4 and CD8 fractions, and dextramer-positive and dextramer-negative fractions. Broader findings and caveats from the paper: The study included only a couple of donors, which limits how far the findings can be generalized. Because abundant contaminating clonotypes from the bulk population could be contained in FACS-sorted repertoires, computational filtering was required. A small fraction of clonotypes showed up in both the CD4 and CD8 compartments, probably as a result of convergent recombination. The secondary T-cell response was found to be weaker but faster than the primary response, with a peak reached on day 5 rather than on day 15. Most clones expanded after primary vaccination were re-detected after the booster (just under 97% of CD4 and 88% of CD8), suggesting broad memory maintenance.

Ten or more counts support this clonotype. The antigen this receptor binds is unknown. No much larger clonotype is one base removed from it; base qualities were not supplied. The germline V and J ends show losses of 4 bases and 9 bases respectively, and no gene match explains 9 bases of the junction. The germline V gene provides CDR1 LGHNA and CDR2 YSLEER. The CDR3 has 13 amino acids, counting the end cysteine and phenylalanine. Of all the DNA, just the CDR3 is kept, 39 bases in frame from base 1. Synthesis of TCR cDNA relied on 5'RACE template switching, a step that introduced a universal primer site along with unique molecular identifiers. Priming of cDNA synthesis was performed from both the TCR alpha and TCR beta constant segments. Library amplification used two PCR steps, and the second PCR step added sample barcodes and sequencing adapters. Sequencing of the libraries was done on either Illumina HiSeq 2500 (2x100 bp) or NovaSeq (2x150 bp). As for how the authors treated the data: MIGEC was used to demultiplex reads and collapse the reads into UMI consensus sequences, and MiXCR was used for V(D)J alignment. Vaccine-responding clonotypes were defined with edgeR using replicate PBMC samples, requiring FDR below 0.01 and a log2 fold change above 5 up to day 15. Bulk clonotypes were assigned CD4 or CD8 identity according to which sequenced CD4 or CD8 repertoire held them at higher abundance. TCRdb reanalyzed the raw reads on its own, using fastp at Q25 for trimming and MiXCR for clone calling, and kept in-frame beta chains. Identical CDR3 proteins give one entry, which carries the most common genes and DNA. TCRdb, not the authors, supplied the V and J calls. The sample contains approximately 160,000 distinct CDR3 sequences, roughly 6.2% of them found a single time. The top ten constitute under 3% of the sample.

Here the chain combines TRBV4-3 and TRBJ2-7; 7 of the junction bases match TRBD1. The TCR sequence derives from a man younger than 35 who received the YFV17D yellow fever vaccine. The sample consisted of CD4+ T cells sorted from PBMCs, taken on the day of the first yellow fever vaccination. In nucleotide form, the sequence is TGCGCCAGCAGCCCGAACTGGGACAGCCTGCAGTACTTC. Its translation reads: CASSPNWDSLQYF.